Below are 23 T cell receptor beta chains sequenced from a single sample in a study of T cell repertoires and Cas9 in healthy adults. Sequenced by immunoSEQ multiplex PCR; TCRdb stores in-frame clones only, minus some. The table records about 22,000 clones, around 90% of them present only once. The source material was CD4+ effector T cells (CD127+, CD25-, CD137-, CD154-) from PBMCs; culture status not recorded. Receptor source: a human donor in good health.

CDR3 loop: CASSRQGNQPQHF. The CDR3 nucleotides read TGTGCCAGCAGTAGACAGGGCAATCAGCCCCAGCATTTT. J is TRBJ1-5 and V is TRBV6-6; a possible D gene is TRBD1 (6 bases). V lost 5 bases to trimming and J lost 2 bases, with 7 bases between them. Germline CDR1 is MNHNY and CDR2 is SVGAGI (reference sequence). This CDR3 has 13 residues.

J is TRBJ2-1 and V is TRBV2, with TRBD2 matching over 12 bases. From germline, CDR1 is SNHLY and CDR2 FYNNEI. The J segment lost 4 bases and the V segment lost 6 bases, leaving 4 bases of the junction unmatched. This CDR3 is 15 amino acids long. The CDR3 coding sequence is TGTGCCAGCAGGGAGACTAGCGGGAGATACAATGAGCAGTTCTTC. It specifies CASRETSGRYNEQFF. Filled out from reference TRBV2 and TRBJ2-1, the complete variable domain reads EPEVTQTPSHQVTQMGQEVILRCVPISNHLYFYWYRQILGQKVEFLVSFYNNEISEKSEIFDDQFSVERPDGSNFTLKIRSTKLEDSAMYFCASRETSGRYNEQFFGPGTRLTVL.

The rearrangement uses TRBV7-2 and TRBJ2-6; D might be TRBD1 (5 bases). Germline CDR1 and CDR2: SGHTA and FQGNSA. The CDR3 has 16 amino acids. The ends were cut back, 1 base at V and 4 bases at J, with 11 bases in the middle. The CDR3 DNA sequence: TGTGCCAGCAGCTTAGGGCAGGGCTTGGGGGCCAACGTCCTGACTTTC. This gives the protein CASSLGQGLGANVLTF.

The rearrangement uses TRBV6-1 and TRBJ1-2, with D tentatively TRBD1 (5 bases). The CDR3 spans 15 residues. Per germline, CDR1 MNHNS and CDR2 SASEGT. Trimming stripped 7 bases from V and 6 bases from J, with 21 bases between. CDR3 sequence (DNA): TGTGCCAGCATTCCTGGGGGTCAAAGTTGGGATGGCTACACCTTC. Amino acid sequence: CASIPGGQSWDGYTF.

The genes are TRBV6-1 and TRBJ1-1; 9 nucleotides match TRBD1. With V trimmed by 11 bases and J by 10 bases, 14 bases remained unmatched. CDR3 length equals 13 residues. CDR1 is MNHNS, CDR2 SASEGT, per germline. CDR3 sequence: CAGAPGQGSRAFF. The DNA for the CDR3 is TGTGCCGGGGCCCCGGGACAGGGATCCCGAGCTTTCTTT.

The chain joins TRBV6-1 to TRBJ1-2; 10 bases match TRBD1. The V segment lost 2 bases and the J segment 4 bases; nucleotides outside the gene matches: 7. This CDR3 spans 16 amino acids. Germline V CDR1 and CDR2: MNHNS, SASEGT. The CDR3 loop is CASSERDRGGGYGYTF. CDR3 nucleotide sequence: TGTGCCAGCAGTGAAAGGGACAGGGGAGGAGGCTATGGCTACACCTTC.

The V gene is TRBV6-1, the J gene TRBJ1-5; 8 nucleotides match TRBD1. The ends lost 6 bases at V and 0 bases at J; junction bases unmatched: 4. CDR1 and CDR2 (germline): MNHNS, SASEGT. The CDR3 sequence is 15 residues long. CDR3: CASRDRDYSNQPQHF. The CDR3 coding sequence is TGTGCCAGCAGGGACAGGGATTATAGCAATCAGCCCCAGCATTTT.

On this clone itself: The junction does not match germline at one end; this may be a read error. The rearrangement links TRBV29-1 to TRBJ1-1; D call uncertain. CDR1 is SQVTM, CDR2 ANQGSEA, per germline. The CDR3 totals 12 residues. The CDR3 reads CSVKEVNTEAFF. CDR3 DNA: TGCAGCGTTAAAGAGGTGAACACTGAAGCTTTCTTT.

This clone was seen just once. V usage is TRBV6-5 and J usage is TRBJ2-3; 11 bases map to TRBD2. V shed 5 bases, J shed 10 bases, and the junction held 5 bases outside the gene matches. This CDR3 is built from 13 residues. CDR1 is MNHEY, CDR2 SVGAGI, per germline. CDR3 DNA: TGTGCCAGCAGTGACCGGGGACTAGCGGCGCAGTATTTT. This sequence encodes CASSDRGLAAQYF.

The CDR3 here is CASRRSAGTDTQYF. The CDR3 bases are TGTGCCAGCAGGAGAAGTGCAGGCACAGATACGCAGTATTTT. V is TRBV27 and J is TRBJ2-3, with D hard to call. Germline-derived CDR1 and CDR2 are MNHEY and SMNVEV (reference sequence). This CDR3 is 14 amino acids long. The ends were cut back, 6 bases at V and 1 base at J, with 11 bases in the middle.

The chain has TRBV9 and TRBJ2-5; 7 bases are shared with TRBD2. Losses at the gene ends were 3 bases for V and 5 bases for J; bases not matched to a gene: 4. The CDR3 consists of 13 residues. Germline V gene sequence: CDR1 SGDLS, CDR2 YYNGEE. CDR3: CASSAWEGETQYF. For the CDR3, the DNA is TGTGCCAGCAGCGCATGGGAGGGTGAGACCCAGTACTTC. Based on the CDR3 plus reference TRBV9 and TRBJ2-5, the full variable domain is DSGVTQTPKHLITATGQRVTLRCSPRSGDLSVYWYQQSLDQGLQFLIQYYNGEERAKGNILERFSAQQFPDLHSELNLSSLELGDSALYFCASSAWEGETQYFGPGTRLLVL.

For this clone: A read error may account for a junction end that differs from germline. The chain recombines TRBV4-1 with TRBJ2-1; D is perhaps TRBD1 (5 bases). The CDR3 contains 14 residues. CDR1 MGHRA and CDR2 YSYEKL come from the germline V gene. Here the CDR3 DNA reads TGCGTCAGCAGCCACCCCCCCTCAGGGCCTGAGCAGTTCTTC. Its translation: CVSSHPPSGPEQFF.

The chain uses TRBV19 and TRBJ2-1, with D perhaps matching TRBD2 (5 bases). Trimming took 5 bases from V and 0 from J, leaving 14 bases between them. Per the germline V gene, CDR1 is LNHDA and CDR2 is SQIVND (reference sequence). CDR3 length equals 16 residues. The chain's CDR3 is CASSSRTWSSYNEQFF. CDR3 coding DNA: TGTGCCAGTAGTTCCAGGACTTGGAGCTCCTACAATGAGCAGTTCTTC.

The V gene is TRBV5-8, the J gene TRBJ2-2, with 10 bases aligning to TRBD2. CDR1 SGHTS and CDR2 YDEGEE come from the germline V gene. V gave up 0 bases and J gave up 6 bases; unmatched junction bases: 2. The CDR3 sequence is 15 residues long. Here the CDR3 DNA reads TGTGCCAGCAGCTTGGATCTAGCGGGAGCCGGGGAGCTGTTTTTT. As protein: CASSLDLAGAGELFF.

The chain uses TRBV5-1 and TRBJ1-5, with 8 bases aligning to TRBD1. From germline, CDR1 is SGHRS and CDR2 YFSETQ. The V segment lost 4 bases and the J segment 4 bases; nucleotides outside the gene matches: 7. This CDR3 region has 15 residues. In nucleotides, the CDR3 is TGCGCCAGCAGCCCAGGACAGGGAGGTAATCAGCCCCAGCATTTT. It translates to CASSPGQGGNQPQHF.

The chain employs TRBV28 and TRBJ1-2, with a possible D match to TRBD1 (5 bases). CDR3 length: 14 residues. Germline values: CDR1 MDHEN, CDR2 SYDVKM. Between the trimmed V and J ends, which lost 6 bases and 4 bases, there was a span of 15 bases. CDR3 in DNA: TGTGCCAGCAGCCCTATTGGACAACTCTATGGCTACACCTTC. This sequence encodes CASSPIGQLYGYTF.

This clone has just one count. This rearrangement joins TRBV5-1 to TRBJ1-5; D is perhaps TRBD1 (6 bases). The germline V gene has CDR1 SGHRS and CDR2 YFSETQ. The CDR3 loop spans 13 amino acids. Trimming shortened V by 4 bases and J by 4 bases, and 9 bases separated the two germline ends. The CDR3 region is CASSAGVNQPQHF. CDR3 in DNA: TGCGCCAGCAGCGCAGGGGTGAATCAGCCCCAGCATTTT.

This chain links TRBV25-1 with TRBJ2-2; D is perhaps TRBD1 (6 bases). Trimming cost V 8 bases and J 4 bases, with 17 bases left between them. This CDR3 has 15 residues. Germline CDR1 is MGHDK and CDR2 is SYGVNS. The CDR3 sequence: CASQSPGAGTGELFF. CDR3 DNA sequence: TGTGCCAGCCAATCACCAGGGGCGGGCACCGGGGAGCTGTTTTTT.

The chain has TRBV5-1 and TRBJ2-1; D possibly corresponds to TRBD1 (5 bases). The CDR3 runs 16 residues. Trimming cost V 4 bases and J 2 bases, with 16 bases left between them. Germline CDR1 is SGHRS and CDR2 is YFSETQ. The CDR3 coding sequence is TGCGCCAGCAGCCCCCCTAGGGGTCCCGCCTACAATGAGCAGTTCTTC. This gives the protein CASSPPRGPAYNEQFF.

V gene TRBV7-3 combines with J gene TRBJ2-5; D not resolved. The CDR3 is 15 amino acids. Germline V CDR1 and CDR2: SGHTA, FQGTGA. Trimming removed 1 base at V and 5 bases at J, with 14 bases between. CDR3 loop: CASSLSGSAPETQYF. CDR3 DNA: TGTGCCAGCAGCTTAAGCGGTAGTGCCCCGGAGACCCAGTACTTC.

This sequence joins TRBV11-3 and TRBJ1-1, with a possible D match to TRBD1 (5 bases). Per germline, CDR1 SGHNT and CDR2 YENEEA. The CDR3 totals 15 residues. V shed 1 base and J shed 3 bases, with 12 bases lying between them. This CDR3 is CASSLAKRGHTEAFF. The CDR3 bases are TGTGCCAGCAGCTTAGCAAAGAGGGGCCACACTGAAGCTTTCTTT.

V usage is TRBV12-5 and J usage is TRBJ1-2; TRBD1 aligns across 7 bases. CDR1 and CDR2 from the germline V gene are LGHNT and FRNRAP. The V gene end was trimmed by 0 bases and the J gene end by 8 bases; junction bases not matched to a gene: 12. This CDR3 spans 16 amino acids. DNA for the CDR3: TGTGCTAGTGGTTTGGTATCGGGCAGGGGGTGGAGGGGCTACACCTTC. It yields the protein CASGLVSGRGWRGYTF.

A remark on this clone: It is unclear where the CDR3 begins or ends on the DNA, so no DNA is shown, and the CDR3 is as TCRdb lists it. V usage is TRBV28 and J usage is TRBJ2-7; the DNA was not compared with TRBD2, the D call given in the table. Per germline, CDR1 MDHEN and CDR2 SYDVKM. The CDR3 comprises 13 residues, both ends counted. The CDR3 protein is CASSLFGGGAWYF.